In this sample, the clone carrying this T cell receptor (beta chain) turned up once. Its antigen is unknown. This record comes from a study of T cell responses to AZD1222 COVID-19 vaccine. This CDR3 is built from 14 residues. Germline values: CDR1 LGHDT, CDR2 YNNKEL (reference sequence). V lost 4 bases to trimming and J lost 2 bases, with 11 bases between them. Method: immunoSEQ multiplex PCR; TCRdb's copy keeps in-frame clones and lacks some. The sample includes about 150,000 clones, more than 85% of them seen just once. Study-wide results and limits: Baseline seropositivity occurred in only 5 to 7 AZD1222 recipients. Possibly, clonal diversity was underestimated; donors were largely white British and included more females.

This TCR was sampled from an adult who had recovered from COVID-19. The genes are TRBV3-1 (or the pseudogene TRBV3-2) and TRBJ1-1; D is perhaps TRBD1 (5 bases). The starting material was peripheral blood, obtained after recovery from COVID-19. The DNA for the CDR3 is TGTGCCAGCAGCCTAAGGACAAGCAACACTGAAGCTTTCTTT. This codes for CASSLRTSNTEAFF.